The clone carrying this TCR beta chain came up a few times. Its antigen is not identified. This entry comes from a study of T-cell reconstitution after alpha-beta-depleted transplantation in children. Notes on the study in general: Where alpha-beta T cells came from about two months after transplant was reportedly several hundred expanded graft clones. The study traced high day-60 TCRbeta diversity in some patients to surviving recipient T cells and thymic progenitors. Counts and diversity of T cells one year after transplant came mostly from newly produced T cells.

Unique molecular identifiers tagged the TCRbeta library. Each CDR3 protein is one row after TCRdb ran MiXCR on the PCR reads. The table has about 460,000 distinct CDR3 sequences, more than 9.5% seen once. This material consisted of PBMCs, mostly from graft donor cells, taken 180 days after TCRalphabeta/CD19-depleted stem cell transplant. The sequence was collected from a female patient younger than 10 who had a stem cell transplant for aplastic anemia, so the T cells may come from the graft donor.

The CDR3: CASSLRTGGFDEQFF. In DNA, the CDR3 is TGCGCCAGCAGCTTGAGGACAGGGGGGTTCGATGAGCAGTTCTTC. The V and J genes are TRBV5-1 and TRBJ2-1, with TRBD1 matching over 10 bases. Germline V CDR1 and CDR2: SGHRS, YFSETQ. This CDR3 is built from 15 residues. The V gene end was trimmed by 1 base and the J gene end by 8 bases; junction bases not matched to a gene: 6.